This entry concerns a single T cell receptor beta chain. The antigen is undetermined. The entry originates in a study of shared clonotypes between healthy human individuals. The wider study: Per donor, CD8 memory used one plate, CD8 naive used two, CD4 memory used three and CD4 naive used three.

Only CD45RO-negative cells positively selected for CCR7 counted as naive CD8 cells, so terminally differentiated effector memory CD45RA+ cells were excluded. Findings and caveats of the study: Generally, estimated richness proved larger in naive subsets than it did in memory subsets.

Germline loops: CDR1 SQVTM, CDR2 ANQGSEA. V was pared by 3 bases and J by 3 bases, with 5 bases of the junction left unmatched. The CDR3 totals 14 residues. Original processing methods: For the immunoSEQ data, sequences were junction-only without quality scores, so filtering differed. Here immunoSEQ multiplex PCR was the method, and the copy in TCRdb shows in-frame clones only, minus some. V and J calls and clone size come straight from that table; D and trimming were deduced from the DNA. The sample has under 2,000,000 clones, about 95% seen once. This TCR was sampled from a man aged 18-30 years in good health. Sequenced material: naive CD8+ T cells sorted from blood. The chain joins TRBV29-1 to TRBJ2-3, with 8 bases identical to TRBD1. In DNA, the CDR3 is TGCAGCGTTGACGGGACAGGACCTACAGATACGCAGTATTTT. This codes for CSVDGTGPTDTQYF.